This T cell receptor (beta chain) was sequenced in a study of liver allograft versus peripheral blood T cells. Study details: Graft-liver T cell receptor repertoires were compared against recipient peripheral blood repertoires.

Study-wide points: Repertoires of T cell receptors that resided inside liver allografts reportedly differed from those in peripheral blood.

TCRdb re-called the reads with MiXCR, one entry per CDR3 protein. The profile covers fewer than 4,500 distinct CDR3 sequences, with about 14% appearing a single time and approximately 3% taken by the ten largest. CDR3 length equals 12 residues. Trimming stripped 7 bases from V and 3 bases from J, with 10 bases between. Germline loops: CDR1 MDHEN, CDR2 SYDVKM. Regarding this clonotype: Its antigen is undetermined.

The sequence derives from a human patient who had a liver transplant. The graft donor may have contributed some T cells. V and J are TRBV28 and TRBJ2-7; D gene unclear. The CDR3 DNA sequence: TGTGCCAGCACCTCCGAAGGCTACGAGCAGTACTTC. It codes for CASTSEGYEQYF.